The clone carrying this T cell receptor (beta chain) was seen a handful of times. The antigen remains unidentified. This sample is drawn from a study of radiation and T cells in renal cell carcinoma. For the study at large: Nephrectomy followed 15 Gy stereotactic body radiation by 4 weeks.

The length of the CDR3 is 12 residues. V lost 2 bases and J 7 bases, leaving 9 bases between the germline ends. CDR1 and CDR2 (germline): GTSNPN, SVGIG (reference sequence). Data came from immunoSEQ multiplex PCR; TCRdb stores just in-frame clones and leaves some out. The data hold 45,000 to 55,000 clones, with 75% to 85% observed a single time. Study-wide findings and caveats: In blood, top tumor clones expanded by 2 weeks, shrinking by 4.

The time point denotes: blood 2 weeks post-SBRT. The sample's treatment: 15 Gy SBRT to primary tumor, nephrectomy 4 weeks later. The sequence was collected from a woman between 65 and 79 years old with renal cell carcinoma. Sequencing used blood, obtained from a patient whose treatment included radiotherapy and nephrectomy. The rearrangement joins TRBV30 to TRBJ1-5; D remains ambiguous. The CDR3 spells CAWSRVKQPQHF. CDR3 sequence (DNA): TGTGCCTGGAGTCGGGTGAAACAGCCCCAGCATTTT.